Below are 20 T cell receptor beta chains sequenced from a single sample in a study of control samples from healthy donors and cancer patients. The assay was immunoSEQ multiplex PCR, and TCRdb's table has in-frame clones only and misses some. The data show around 110,000 clones, approximately 90% seen once. The sample taken for sequencing was blood. All receptors derive from a woman aged 70 to 79 in good health.

The chain uses TRBV7-8 and TRBJ1-2; D gene unclear. The germline V gene encodes CDR1 SGHVS and CDR2 FQNEAQ. Trimming cost V 3 bases and J 2 bases, with 4 bases left between them. CDR3 size: 12 residues. The CDR3 loop reads CASSFDNYGYTF. The CDR3 region has the DNA TGTGCCAGCAGCTTTGACAACTATGGCTACACCTTC.

The chain employs TRBV7-8 and TRBJ2-6, with D uncertain. CDR1 is SGHVS and CDR2 is FQNEAQ in the germline V gene. CDR3 length equals 16 residues. Between the trimmed V and J ends, which lost 0 bases and 0 bases, there was a span of 6 bases. The CDR3 loop is CASSLAGRSGANVLTF. The CDR3, as DNA: TGTGCCAGCAGCTTAGCCGGCCGCTCTGGGGCCAACGTCCTGACTTTC.

The chain couples TRBV4-1 to TRBJ1-2; 7 positions agree with TRBD1. The CDR3 contains 17 residues. CDR1 is MGHRA, CDR2 YSYEKL, per germline. V shed 2 bases and J 4 bases; nucleotides not matched to a gene: 13. CDR3 sequence reads: CASSQMGMTGRAYGYTF. In DNA form, the CDR3 reads TGCGCCAGCAGCCAAATGGGGATGACAGGGCGGGCCTATGGCTACACCTTC.

This clone was recorded once. This rearrangement joins TRBV2 to TRBJ1-2; no definite D call. The CDR3 is 12 amino acids. CDR1 is SNHLY and CDR2 is FYNNEI in the germline V gene. Trimming took 6 bases from V and 8 from J, leaving 13 bases between them. In DNA form, the CDR3 reads TGTGCCAGCAGGTTCGAGGTGTGGGGCTACACCTTC. Encoded protein: CASRFEVWGYTF.

The J gene is TRBJ2-2, the V gene TRBV7-6; TRBD1 is a possible D gene (6 bases). This CDR3 has 15 amino acids. V lost 1 base to trimming and J lost 4 bases, with 10 bases between them. The germline CDR1 and CDR2 sequences are SGHVS and FNYEAQ. The CDR3 DNA reads TGTGCCAGCAGCTTAGGGACAGCTTCCACCGGGGAGCTGTTTTTT. Its protein product is CASSLGTASTGELFF.

J is TRBJ2-5 and V is TRBV5-8; D may be TRBD1 (5 bases). V lost 1 base and J 2 bases, leaving 12 bases between the germline ends. This CDR3 is built from 15 residues. CDR1 SGHTS and CDR2 YDEGEE come from the germline V gene. In DNA, the CDR3 is TGTGCCAGCAGCTTGACAGGTGTGGATCAAGAGACCCAGTACTTC. Translation gives CASSLTGVDQETQYF.

The rearrangement links TRBV9 to TRBJ1-4, with TRBD1 matching 9 bases. The germline gives CDR1 SGDLS, CDR2 YYNGEE. Unmatched junction bases numbered 1, after V lost 2 bases and J lost 5 bases. This CDR3 has 14 residues. CDR3 sequence: CASSVDRGNEKLFF. The DNA for the CDR3 is TGTGCCAGCAGCGTCGACAGGGGGAATGAAAAACTGTTTTTT.

CDR3 in DNA: TGTGCCAGCAGCCTAGGGACTCTGAGCTACACTGAAGCTTTCTTT. Translation: CASSLGTLSYTEAFF. J is TRBJ1-1 and V is TRBV11-2; tentatively, D is TRBD1 (5 bases). Trimming stripped 5 bases from V and 3 bases from J, with 16 bases between. Germline assignment: CDR1 SGHAT and CDR2 FQNNGV. The length of the CDR3 is 15 residues.

The gene calls are TRBV19 and TRBJ2-3; 7 bases agree with TRBD1. The CDR3 is made up of 13 amino acids. Germline V gives CDR1 LNHDA, CDR2 SQIVND (reference sequence). V shed 10 bases and J 2 bases; nucleotides not matched to a gene: 6. The CDR3 spells CATRDRSTDTQYF. DNA for the CDR3: TGTGCCACCCGGGACAGATCCACAGATACGCAGTATTTT.

This chain links TRBV11-3 with TRBJ2-1; 9 nucleotides line up with TRBD1. The CDR3 runs 15 residues. Germline lookup yields CDR1 SGHNT and CDR2 YENEEA. After removal of 5 bases from V and 4 bases from J, the junction contained 6 bases not matched to a gene. CDR3 region: CASSPPGTGYNEQFF. The CDR3 region has the DNA TGTGCCAGCAGCCCCCCCGGGACAGGGTACAATGAGCAGTTCTTC. The variable domain in full, completed from reference TRBV11-3 and TRBJ2-1, reads EAGVVQSPRYKIIEKKQPVAFWCNPISGHNTLYWYLQNLGQGPELLIRYENEEAVDDSQLPKDRFSAERLKGVDSTLKIQPAELGDSAVYLCASSPPGTGYNEQFFGPGTRLTVL.

V usage is TRBV24-1 and J usage is TRBJ2-1; 13 bases map to TRBD2. Trimming at V came to 2 bases and at J to 4 bases, leaving 1 base not matched to a gene. CDR1 and CDR2 from the germline V gene are KGHDR and SFDVKD. The CDR3 spans 16 residues. The CDR3 nucleotides read TGTGCCACCAGTGATTCGGGACTAGCGGGGTACAATGAGCAGTTCTTC. This translates into CATSDSGLAGYNEQFF.

This clone has just one count. The gene calls are TRBV5-6 and TRBJ1-2; D ambiguous. The CDR3 spans 13 residues. Germline lookup yields CDR1 SGHDT and CDR2 YYEEEE. V lost 1 base, J lost 4 bases, and 8 bases lay in between. In nucleotides, the CDR3 is TGTGCCAGCAGCTTGCAGAACGGCTATGGCTACACCTTC. Translated: CASSLQNGYGYTF.

J is TRBJ2-5 and V is TRBV6-2 or TRBV6-3, with D tentatively TRBD1 or TRBD2 (6 bases each). V was trimmed by 4 bases and J by 5 bases, leaving 17 bases between them. CDR3 length: 15 amino acids. CDR1 is MNHEY and CDR2 is SVGEGT in the germline V gene. The CDR3 sequence is CASSLRGVRAETQYF. The CDR3 region has the DNA TGTGCCAGCAGTTTGAGGGGGGTTCGGGCGGAGACCCAGTACTTC.

The chain couples TRBV18 to TRBJ1-6; D not resolved. Trimming took 2 bases from V and 10 from J, leaving 15 bases between them. CDR1 is KGHSH, CDR2 LQKENI, per germline. This CDR3 contains 15 residues. The CDR3 spells CASSPTRSSESPLHF. CDR3 sequence (DNA): TGTGCCAGCTCACCAACGAGGAGTAGCGAGTCACCCCTCCACTTT.

This sequence joins TRBV7-2 and TRBJ2-7; TRBD2 matches 9 bases. With 3 bases clipped from V and 6 bases from J, the junction kept 9 bases outside the gene matches. The CDR3 is 15 residues long. The germline V gene has CDR1 SGHTA and CDR2 FQGNSA. As DNA, the CDR3 is TGTGCCAGCAGCTTTTGGCCTAGCGGGGTTAGCGAGCAGTACTTC. Translated: CASSFWPSGVSEQYF.

The chain is built from TRBV6-5 and TRBJ2-5, with D perhaps matching TRBD1 or TRBD2 (6 bases each). CDR3 length equals 14 residues. Germline V lookup: CDR1 MNHEY, CDR2 SVGAGI. Trimming pared 6 bases from V and 7 bases from J, leaving 18 bases between. CDR3 sequence: CASRLTGGGGTQYF. The CDR3 coding sequence is TGTGCCAGCAGACTTACGGGCGGAGGGGGGACCCAGTACTTC.

V and J are TRBV5-1 and TRBJ2-3, with D possibly being TRBD1 (5 bases). In germline, CDR1 is SGHRS, CDR2 YFSETQ. CDR3 length: 15 amino acids. V was pared by 4 bases and J by 0 bases, with 12 bases between. This CDR3 is CASSPMTASTDTQYF. The CDR3 DNA reads TGCGCCAGCAGCCCCATGACAGCGAGCACAGATACGCAGTATTTT.

V gene TRBV14 combines with J gene TRBJ2-7; D not resolved. The V and J ends lost 2 bases and 2 bases respectively, with 7 bases between them. The germline V gene has CDR1 SGHDN and CDR2 FVKESK. The CDR3 loop spans 13 amino acids. CDR3 bases: TGTGCCAGCAGCCAAACACCTACCTACGAGCAGTACTTC. Residues: CASSQTPTYEQYF. Full variable domain (outside the CDR3, taken from reference TRBV14 and TRBJ2-7): EAGVTQFPSHSVIEKGQTVTLRCDPISGHDNLYWYRRVMGKEIKFLLHFVKESKQDESGMPNNRFLAERTGGTYSTLKVQPAELEDSGVYFCASSQTPTYEQYFGPGTRLTVT.

This chain uses TRBV3-1 (or the pseudogene TRBV3-2) with TRBJ1-1; no firm D call. Germline V gene data show CDR1 as LGHDT and CDR2 as YNNKEL (reference sequence). The CDR3 has 16 amino acids. V was shortened by 0 bases and J by 5 bases, with 16 bases between the two germline ends. The CDR3 protein is CASSQDRGGRRTEAFF. The CDR3 DNA reads TGTGCCAGCAGCCAAGATCGGGGAGGAAGGAGGACTGAAGCTTTCTTT.

The chain joins TRBV7-9 to TRBJ1-2; D not certain. The CDR3 length is 14 residues. Germline-derived CDR1 and CDR2 are SEHNR and FQNEAQ (reference sequence). Trimming took 1 base from V and 6 from J, leaving 12 bases between them. The DNA for the CDR3 is TGTGCCAGCAGCTTAGTGGATGGAATAGATGGCTACACCTTC. As protein: CASSLVDGIDGYTF.